The 26 T cell receptor beta chains below all came from one sample that was sequenced in a study of blood T cell repertoires in COVID-19. Some clones are missing from TCRdb's copy, which holds only in-frame ones; the method was immunoSEQ multiplex PCR. The sample shows approximately 200,000 clones, around 80% of them seen only once. The source material was peripheral blood. Receptors were obtained from a woman aged 50 to 60 with acute or convalescent COVID-19.

The rearrangement uses TRBV30 and TRBJ1-2; 8 nucleotides match TRBD1. Germline V gene data show CDR1 as GTSNPN and CDR2 as SVGIG (reference sequence). This CDR3 has 16 amino acids. Unmatched junction bases numbered 11, after V lost 1 base and J lost 4 bases. In DNA form, the CDR3 reads TGTGCCTGGAGTGCCCTGGACAGGGAATTAGGCTATGGCTACACCTTC. Protein sequence: CAWSALDRELGYGYTF.

The chain links TRBV6-5 to TRBJ2-2, with D maybe TRBD1 (6 bases). Trimming took 6 bases from V and 5 from J, leaving 16 bases between them. Germline loops: CDR1 MNHEY, CDR2 SVGAGI. This CDR3 is built from 15 residues. Here the CDR3 DNA reads TGTGCCAGCAGACTCAGCAGGGGTGGGACCGGGGAGCTGTTTTTT. It specifies CASRLSRGGTGELFF.

The chain uses TRBV7-6 and TRBJ2-5; 8 bases line up with TRBD1. CDR1 and CDR2 (germline): SGHVS, FNYEAQ. CDR3 length: 15 amino acids. Trimming cost V 4 bases and J 4 bases; bases outside gene matches: 8. The CDR3 sequence is CASSSRAGGVETQYF. The CDR3 bases are TGTGCCAGCAGCTCCCGGGCAGGGGGCGTAGAGACCCAGTACTTC.

This clone showed up just a few times. The V and J genes are TRBV7-2 and TRBJ2-7; D might be TRBD2 (6 bases). Per germline, CDR1 SGHTA and CDR2 FQGNSA. The CDR3 is 15 amino acids. Between the trimmed V and J ends, which lost 0 bases and 0 bases, there was a span of 9 bases. CDR3 DNA sequence: TGTGCCAGCAGCTTAGCCGACGGGAGCTCCTACGAGCAGTACTTC. It codes for CASSLADGSSYEQYF.

In this sample, this clone turned up a few times. V usage is TRBV6-5 and J usage is TRBJ1-4, with a tentative D call TRBD1 (6 bases). The V end was cut by 5 bases, the J end by 7 bases, with 14 bases between. This CDR3 region has 14 residues. CDR1 MNHEY and CDR2 SVGAGI come from the germline V gene. The CDR3 DNA reads as TGTGCCAGCAGTCGAAGGGGGAACGGTGAAAAACTGTTTTTT. Amino acids: CASSRRGNGEKLFF.

The chain has TRBV28 and TRBJ2-3; TRBD1 matches 8 bases. The CDR3 contains 17 residues. J was trimmed by 0 bases and V by 3 bases; bases with no gene match: 8. CDR1 MDHEN and CDR2 SYDVKM come from the germline V gene. The CDR3 DNA sequence: TGTGCCAGCAGTTTGCGGGGACAGGCGATTAGCACAGATACGCAGTATTTT. Protein product: CASSLRGQAISTDTQYF.

This clone was seen only a few times. V and J are TRBV6-5 and TRBJ1-6, with D uncertain. V was clipped by 5 bases and J by 10 bases, with 12 bases between them. Looked up from germline, CDR1 is MNHEY and CDR2 is SVGAGI. CDR3 length equals 13 residues. CDR3 protein: CASSQFPGSPLHF. As DNA, the CDR3 is TGTGCCAGCAGTCAGTTCCCCGGGTCACCCCTCCACTTT.

The chain employs TRBV7-2 and TRBJ2-7; D unresolved. The germline gives CDR1 SGHTA, CDR2 FQGNSA. V lost 6 bases and J lost 3, with 18 bases in between. This CDR3 has 15 amino acids. The CDR3 loop reads CASSPNSATHYEQYF. The CDR3 coding sequence is TGTGCCAGCAGTCCCAACTCCGCCACCCACTACGAGCAGTACTTC. Variable domain in full (rest from reference TRBV7-2 and TRBJ2-7): GAGVSQSPSNKVTEKGKDVELRCDPISGHTALYWYRQSLGQGLEFLIYFQGNSAPDKSGLPSDRFSAERTGGSVSTLTIQRTQQEDSAVYLCASSPNSATHYEQYFGPGTRLTVT.

The chain employs TRBV9 and TRBJ2-2; D is unresolved. Trimming took off 2 bases at V and 5 bases at J, with 13 bases between the two ends. CDR3 size: 15 residues. Germline V lookup: CDR1 SGDLS, CDR2 YYNGEE. The CDR3 reads CASSVLSDETGELFF. The CDR3 nucleotides read TGTGCCAGCAGCGTGCTGAGCGACGAAACCGGGGAGCTGTTTTTT. Supplemented by reference TRBV9 and TRBJ2-2, the full variable domain reads DSGVTQTPKHLITATGQRVTLRCSPRSGDLSVYWYQQSLDQGLQFLIQYYNGEERAKGNILERFSAQQFPDLHSELNLSSLELGDSALYFCASSVLSDETGELFFGEGSRLTVL.

This clone was recorded only once. The chain recombines TRBV29-1 with TRBJ2-5; D might be TRBD2 (5 bases). With 4 bases removed from V and 3 bases from J, the gap between germline ends came to 9 bases. Germline CDR1 reads SQVTM; CDR2 reads ANQGSEA. The CDR3 has 12 residues. CDR3 DNA: TGCAGCGTTGGTCGGGGTGAAGAGACCCAGTACTTC. Amino acid sequence: CSVGRGEETQYF.

The chain joins TRBV4-3 to TRBJ1-4, with 7 bases lining up with TRBD1. The V segment lost 0 bases and the J segment 8 bases; nucleotides outside the gene matches: 6. Germline CDR1 reads LGHNA; CDR2 reads YSLEER. This CDR3 is built from 15 residues. Here the CDR3 DNA reads TGCGCCAGCAGCCAAGACAGGGGGTTTCGCGAAAAACTGTTTTTT. Encoded protein: CASSQDRGFREKLFF.

The rearrangement uses TRBV5-6 and TRBJ2-3; tentatively, D is TRBD2 (6 bases). The CDR3 length is 15 residues. Between the trimmed V and J ends, which lost 2 bases and 0 bases, there was a span of 10 bases. CDR1 is SGHDT and CDR2 is YYEEEE in the germline V gene. In DNA form, the CDR3 reads TGTGCCAGCAGCTTAACGGGAGTCAGCACAGATACGCAGTATTTT. Protein sequence: CASSLTGVSTDTQYF.

CDR3: CASSFGSTGELFF. The CDR3, as DNA: TGTGCCAGCAGTTTCGGGTCCACCGGGGAGCTGTTTTTT. J is TRBJ2-2 and V is TRBV5-4, with D uncertain. Trimming took 5 bases from V and 4 from J, leaving 9 bases between them. Germline V lookup: CDR1 SGHNT, CDR2 YYREEE (reference sequence). CDR3 length equals 13 residues.

This clone was seen a single time. The CDR3, as DNA: TGTGCCAGCAGTTACCGCCGACGGAGGGACAGGGAGGGGAACAATGAGCAGTTCTTC. Protein: CASSYRRRRDREGNNEQFF. This sequence joins TRBV6-2 or TRBV6-3 and TRBJ2-1; TRBD1 matches at 9 bases. The ends lost 2 bases at V and 5 bases at J; junction bases unmatched: 16. The V gene's germline CDR1 is MNHEY and CDR2 SVGEGT. The CDR3 is made up of 19 amino acids.

Only a few counts were recorded for this clone. J is TRBJ1-1 and V is TRBV9, with D possibly TRBD1 on 5 matching bases. Germline V lookup: CDR1 SGDLS, CDR2 YYNGEE. The CDR3 extends over 13 amino acids. The V end was cut by 5 bases, the J end by 4 bases, with 12 bases between. The CDR3 sequence: CASRANRPTEAFF. The CDR3 DNA sequence: TGTGCCAGCAGGGCGAACAGGCCCACTGAAGCTTTCTTT.

This chain joins TRBV27 and TRBJ1-1; 9 positions match TRBD1. The germline V gene encodes CDR1 MNHEY and CDR2 SMNVEV (reference sequence). Trimming at V came to 1 base and at J to 0 bases, leaving 6 bases not matched to a gene. The length of the CDR3 is 17 residues. The CDR3 DNA reads TGTGCCAGCAGTTTATGGGGGACAGGGTTCATGAACACTGAAGCTTTCTTT. This translates into CASSLWGTGFMNTEAFF.

The chain carries TRBV28 and TRBJ2-1; 7 nucleotides match TRBD1. J lost 5 bases, V lost 6 bases, and 10 bases had no gene match. Germline CDR1 and CDR2: MDHEN and SYDVKM. This CDR3 comprises 15 residues. In DNA form, the CDR3 reads TGTGCCAGCAGGGAGCGACAGGGACGGCACAATGAGCAGTTCTTC. This gives the protein CASRERQGRHNEQFF.

The rearrangement links TRBV10-3 to TRBJ2-1; D might be TRBD1 (6 bases). From germline, CDR1 is ENHRY and CDR2 SYGVKD. The CDR3 has 19 amino acids. Trimming shortened V by 0 bases and J by 0 bases, and 18 bases separated the two germline ends. The CDR3: CAISESGGGGGTSYNEQFF. The CDR3 nucleotides read TGTGCCATCAGTGAGTCAGGTGGGGGCGGCGGTACCTCCTACAATGAGCAGTTCTTC.

The genes are TRBV5-8 and TRBJ2-1, with 10 positions matching TRBD1. Germline V lookup: CDR1 SGHTS, CDR2 YDEGEE. The CDR3 has 16 residues. V dropped 0 bases and J dropped 4; count of bases not matched to a gene: 4. This CDR3 reads CASSLERTGGYNEQFF. CDR3 bases: TGTGCCAGCAGCTTGGAAAGGACAGGGGGATACAATGAGCAGTTCTTC.

V gene TRBV6-5 combines with J gene TRBJ1-2; possible D gene TRBD1, 5 bases. The CDR3 length is 13 residues. The V gene's germline CDR1 is MNHEY and CDR2 SVGAGI. Trimming cost V 6 bases and J 8 bases, with 16 bases left between them. The CDR3 region has the DNA TGTGCCAGCAGGCGGCAGGGCGTACGAGGCTACACCTTC. Residues: CASRRQGVRGYTF.

The genes are TRBV19 and TRBJ2-7, with TRBD2 as a possible D gene (6 bases). The V end lost 7 bases, the J end lost 6 bases, and 16 bases lay between the germline ends. Germline-derived CDR1 and CDR2 are LNHDA and SQIVND (reference sequence). This CDR3 has 13 residues. This CDR3 is CASKSTSRTEQYF. CDR3 nucleotide sequence: TGTGCCAGTAAGTCGACTAGTCGTACCGAGCAGTACTTC.

This chain connects TRBV9 to TRBJ2-1; 8 bases map to TRBD2. The CDR3 length is 17 residues. Per germline, CDR1 SGDLS and CDR2 YYNGEE. Unmatched junction bases numbered 9, after V lost 0 bases and J lost 4 bases. CDR3 DNA: TGTGCCAGCAGCGTAGCTCCTGCCAGCGGGAGTTACAATGAGCAGTTCTTC. It encodes CASSVAPASGSYNEQFF.

This clone occurred a few times. The chain combines TRBV5-3 with TRBJ2-7; tentative D call: TRBD2 (6 bases). TRBV5-3 is labeled an ORF, and its function is uncertain. The CDR3 sequence is 17 residues long. The V and J ends lost 2 bases and 3 bases respectively, with 21 bases between them. The CDR3 DNA sequence: TGTGCCAGAAGCTTTAAAGTAGGAGGGGTCCTAAGCTACGAGCAGTACTTC. Its protein is CARSFKVGGVLSYEQYF.

This clone was observed once. The chain joins TRBV27 to TRBJ1-2; the match to TRBD1 covers 11 bases. CDR1 MNHEY and CDR2 SMNVEV come from the germline V gene (reference sequence). The V gene end was trimmed by 6 bases and the J gene end by 14 bases; junction bases not matched to a gene: 11. The CDR3 spans 13 residues. DNA for the CDR3: TGTGCCAGCAGCCTCTTGGGACAGGGGGGGGAAACCTTC. It specifies CASSLLGQGGETF.

With regard to this clone: This CDR3 is also generated by other DNA sequences in the sample. The CDR3 sequence is CATSRDGGQGTDTQYF. As DNA, the CDR3 is TGTGCCACCAGCAGAGATGGCGGACAGGGAACAGATACGCAGTATTTT. The rearrangement links TRBV15 to TRBJ2-3, with 8 bases matching TRBD1. The V and J ends lost 0 bases and 3 bases, in that order; junction bases with no gene match: 5. The germline CDR1 and CDR2 sequences are LNHNV and YYDKDF (reference sequence). This CDR3 spans 16 amino acids. The whole variable domain, filled in from reference TRBV15 and TRBJ2-3, reads DAMVIQNPRYQVTQFGKPVTLSCSQTLNHNVMYWYQQKSSQAPKLLFHYYDKDFNNEADTPDNFQSRRPNTSFCFLDIRSPGLGDTAMYLCATSRDGGQGTDTQYFGPGTRLTVL.

In its sample, this clone was seen a few times. The V and J genes are TRBV4-2 and TRBJ2-7, with D maybe TRBD2 (7 bases). CDR1 and CDR2 from the germline V gene are LGHNA and YNFKEQ. V was pared by 2 bases and J by 2 bases, with 10 bases between. CDR3 length equals 14 residues. The CDR3 here is CASSQSGGPYEQYF. The CDR3, as DNA: TGTGCCAGCAGCCAATCCGGGGGGCCCTACGAGCAGTACTTC.